This TCR beta chain was recorded in a study of blood T cell repertoires in COVID-19. The data were produced by immunoSEQ multiplex PCR, yet TCRdb's version contains in-frame clones alone and is incomplete. The top ten hold over 6.5% of the sample, which has 130,000 to 150,000 clones, 79% seen once. Germline V gene data show CDR1 as SGHRS and CDR2 as YFSETQ. Trimming took 0 bases from V and 2 from J, leaving 11 bases between them. CDR3 size: 16 residues. Sequencing was carried out using peripheral blood. The origin of this receptor is a middle-aged man with active or convalescent COVID-19. This chain links TRBV5-1 with TRBJ1-4; no clear D. The CDR3 is CASSLAGVGTNEKLFF. CDR3 nucleotides: TGCGCCAGCAGCTTGGCCGGAGTAGGCACTAATGAAAAACTGTTTTTT.